The TCR beta chain under discussion was sequenced for a study of T cells in Graves' hyperthyroidism and ophthalmopathy. Each person with ophthalmopathy scored at least 3 on the Clinical Activity Score, reached NOSPECS grade 4 or higher, and had been ill under 3 months. V gave up 7 bases and J gave up 0 bases, with 16 bases separating them. This CDR3 region has 16 residues. Amplification yielded TCR beta CDR3 regions, with RNA transcripts as the source. The TCR CDR3 was amplified in a first-round RT-PCR using the HTBI primer set. TCRdb independently ran MiXCR on the multiplex PCR reads; one entry per CDR3 protein. The profile shows hundreds of thousands of distinct CDR3 sequences, 20% to 25% of them singletons.

The clonotype was recovered from a man in his thirties or forties with Graves' ophthalmopathy. The sequenced sample was blood. V usage is TRBV12-3 or TRBV12-4 and J usage is TRBJ2-1; D call uncertain. This CDR3 is CASTHPAGYSYNEQFF. The CDR3 bases are TGTGCCAGCACCCACCCGGCAGGCTACTCCTACAATGAGCAGTTCTTC.